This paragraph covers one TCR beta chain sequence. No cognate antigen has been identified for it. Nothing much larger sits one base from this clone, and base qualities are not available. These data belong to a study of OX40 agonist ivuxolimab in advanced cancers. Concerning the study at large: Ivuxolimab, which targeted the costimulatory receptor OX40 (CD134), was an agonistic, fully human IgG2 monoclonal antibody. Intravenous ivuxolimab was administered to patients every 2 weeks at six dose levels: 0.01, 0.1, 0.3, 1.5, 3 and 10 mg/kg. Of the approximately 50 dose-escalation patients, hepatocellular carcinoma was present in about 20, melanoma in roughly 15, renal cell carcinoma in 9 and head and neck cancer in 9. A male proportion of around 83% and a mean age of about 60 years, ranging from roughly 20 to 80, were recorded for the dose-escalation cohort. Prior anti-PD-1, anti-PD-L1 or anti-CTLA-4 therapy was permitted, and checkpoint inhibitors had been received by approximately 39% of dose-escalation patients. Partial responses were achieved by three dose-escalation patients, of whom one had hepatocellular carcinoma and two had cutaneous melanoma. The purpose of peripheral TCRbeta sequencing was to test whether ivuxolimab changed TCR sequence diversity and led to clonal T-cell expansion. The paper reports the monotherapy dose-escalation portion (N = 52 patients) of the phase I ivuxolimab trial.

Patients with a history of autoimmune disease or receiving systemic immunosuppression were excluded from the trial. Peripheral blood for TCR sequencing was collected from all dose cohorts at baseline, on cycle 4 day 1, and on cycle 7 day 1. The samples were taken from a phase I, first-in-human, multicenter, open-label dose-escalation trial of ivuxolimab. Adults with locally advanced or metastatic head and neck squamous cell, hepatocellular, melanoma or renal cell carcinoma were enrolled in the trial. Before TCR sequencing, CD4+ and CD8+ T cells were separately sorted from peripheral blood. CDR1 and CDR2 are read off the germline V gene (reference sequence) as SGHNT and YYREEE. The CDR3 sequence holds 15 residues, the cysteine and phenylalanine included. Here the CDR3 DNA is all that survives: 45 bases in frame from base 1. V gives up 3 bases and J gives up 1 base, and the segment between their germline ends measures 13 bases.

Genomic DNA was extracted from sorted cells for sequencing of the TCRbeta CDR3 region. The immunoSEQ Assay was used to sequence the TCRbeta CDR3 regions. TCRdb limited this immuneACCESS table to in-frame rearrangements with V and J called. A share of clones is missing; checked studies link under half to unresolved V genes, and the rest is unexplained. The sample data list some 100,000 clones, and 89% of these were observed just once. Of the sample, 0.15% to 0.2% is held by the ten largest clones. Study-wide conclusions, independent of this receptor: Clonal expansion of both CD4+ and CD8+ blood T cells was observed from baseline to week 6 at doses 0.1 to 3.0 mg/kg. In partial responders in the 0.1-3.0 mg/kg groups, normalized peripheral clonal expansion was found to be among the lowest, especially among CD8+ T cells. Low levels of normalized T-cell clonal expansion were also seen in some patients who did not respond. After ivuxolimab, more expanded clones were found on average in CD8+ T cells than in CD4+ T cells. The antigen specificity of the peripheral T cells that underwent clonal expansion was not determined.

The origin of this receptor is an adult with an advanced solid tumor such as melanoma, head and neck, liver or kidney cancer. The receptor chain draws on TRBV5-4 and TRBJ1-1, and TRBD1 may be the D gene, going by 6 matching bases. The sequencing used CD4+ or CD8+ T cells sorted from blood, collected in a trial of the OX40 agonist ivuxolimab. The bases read TGTGCCAGCAGCTCAATAGGGGGGGGGAACACTGAAGCTTTCTTT. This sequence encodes CASSSIGGGNTEAFF.